This TCR beta chain was retrieved from a study of CD8 T cells in Susac syndrome. The RNA input was about 0.45 to 1 ug, and it was reverse transcribed with random hexamers. An immunoSEQ multiplex PCR amplified TCR beta CDR3 over 54 Vbeta and 13 Jbeta. MiXCR, applied by TCRdb to the immunoSEQ multiplex PCR reads, yields one record per CDR3 protein. The repertoire holds 150,000 to 200,000 distinct CDR3 sequences, roughly 94% seen once, with about 0.09% in the top ten. CDR1 is LGHNA, CDR2 YNFKEQ, per germline. CDR3 length equals 15 residues. The V end lost 4 bases, the J end lost 5 bases, and 15 bases lay between the germline ends.

Sequencing input: CD4+ T cells from PBMCs. The chain combines TRBV4-2 with TRBJ1-5; D is undetermined. The source of this sequence is a human donor with multiple sclerosis. The CDR3 nucleotides are TGTGCCAGCAGCCCTGAGGGAAGGGCGGATCAGCCCCAGCATTTT. As protein: CASSPEGRADQPQHF.